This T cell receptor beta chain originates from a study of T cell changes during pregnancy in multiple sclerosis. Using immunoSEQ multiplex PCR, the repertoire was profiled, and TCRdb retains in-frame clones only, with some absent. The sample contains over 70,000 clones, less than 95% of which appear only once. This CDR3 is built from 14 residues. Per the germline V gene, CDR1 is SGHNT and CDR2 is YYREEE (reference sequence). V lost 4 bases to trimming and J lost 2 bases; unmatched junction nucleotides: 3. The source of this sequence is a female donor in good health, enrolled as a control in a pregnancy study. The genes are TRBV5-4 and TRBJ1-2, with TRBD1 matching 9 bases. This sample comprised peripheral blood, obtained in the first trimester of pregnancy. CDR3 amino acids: CASSTGQGNYGYTF. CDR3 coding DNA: TGTGCCAGCAGCACCGGACAGGGGAACTATGGCTACACCTTC. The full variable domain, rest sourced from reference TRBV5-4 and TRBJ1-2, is ETGVTQSPTHLIKTRGQQVTLRCSSQSGHNTVSWYQQALGQGPQFIFQYYREEENGRGNFPPRFSGLQFPNYSSELNVNALELDDSALYLCASSTGQGNYGYTFGSGTRLTVV.